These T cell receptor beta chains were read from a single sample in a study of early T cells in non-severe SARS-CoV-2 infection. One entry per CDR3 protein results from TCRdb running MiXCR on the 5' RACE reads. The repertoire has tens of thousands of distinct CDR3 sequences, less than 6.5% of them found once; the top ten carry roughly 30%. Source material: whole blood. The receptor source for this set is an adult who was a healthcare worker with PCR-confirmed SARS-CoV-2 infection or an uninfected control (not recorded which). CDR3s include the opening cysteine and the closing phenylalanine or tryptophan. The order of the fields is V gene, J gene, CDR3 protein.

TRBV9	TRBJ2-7	CASSAGHSSSYEQYF
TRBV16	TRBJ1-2	CASSQWTQGSGYTF
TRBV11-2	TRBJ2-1	CASSPPGGYNEQFF
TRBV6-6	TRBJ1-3	CASRHHGASGNTIYF
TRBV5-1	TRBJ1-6	CASSLSQPGDSPLHF
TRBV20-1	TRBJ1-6	CSAGPDRGRGYSSYNSPLHF
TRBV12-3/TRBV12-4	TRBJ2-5	CASSLGIQETQYF
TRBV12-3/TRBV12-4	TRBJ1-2	CASTHPGRANYGYTF
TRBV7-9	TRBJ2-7	CASSLAGTPYEQYF
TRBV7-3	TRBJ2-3	CASSLMEGAGTDTQYF
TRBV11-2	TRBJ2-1	CASSLDGASGAYNEQFF
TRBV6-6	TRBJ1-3	CASSYTHPRDGFSGNTIYF
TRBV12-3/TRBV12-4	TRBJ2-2	CASTGRFTGELFF
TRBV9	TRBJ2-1	CASSVLGVRRNEQFF
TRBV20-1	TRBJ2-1	CSAKREDEQFF
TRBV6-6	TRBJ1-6	CASSYVNSPLHF
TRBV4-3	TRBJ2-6	CASSQDPNSGANVLTF
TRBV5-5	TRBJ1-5	CASSLAWGDNNQPQHF
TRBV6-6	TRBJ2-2	CASSGPGLANTGELFF
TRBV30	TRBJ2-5	CAWSLGQQETQYF
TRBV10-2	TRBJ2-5	CASKSSGSLETQYF
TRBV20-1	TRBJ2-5	CSATSPSWMAFETQYF
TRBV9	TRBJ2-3	CASSARTSGVGDTQYF
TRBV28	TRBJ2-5	CASLAGVYQETQYF
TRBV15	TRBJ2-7	CATSRTGTSGEQYF
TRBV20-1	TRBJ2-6	CSAREEYGAGANVLTF
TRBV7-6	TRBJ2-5	CASSLGVISYQETQYF
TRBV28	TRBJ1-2	CASALRDGYTF
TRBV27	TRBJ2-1	CASTKPRVLRTPSNNEQFF
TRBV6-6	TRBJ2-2	CASRLPGELFF
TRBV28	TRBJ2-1	CASRPPRTSGALYNEQFF
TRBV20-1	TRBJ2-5	CSAKLAGVSETQYF
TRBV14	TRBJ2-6	CASRDSGANVLTF
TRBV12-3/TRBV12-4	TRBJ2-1	CASSLRERNNEQFF
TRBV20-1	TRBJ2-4	CSANRGSDIQYF
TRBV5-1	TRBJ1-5	CASSPRSRDQPQHF
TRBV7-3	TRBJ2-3	CASSLMYSSTDTQYF
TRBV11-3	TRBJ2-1	CASSLGASGAYNEQFF
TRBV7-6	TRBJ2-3	CASSPTLGGPDTQYF
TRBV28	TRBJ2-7	CASSLAGSRYEQYF
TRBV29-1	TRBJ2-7	CSVEAGREQYF
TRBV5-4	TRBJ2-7	CASSSAGTGSYEQYF
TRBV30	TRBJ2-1	CAWSRLSPEPFF
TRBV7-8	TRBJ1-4	CASSLTTGGGREKLFF
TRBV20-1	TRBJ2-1	CSARVQGFDEQFF
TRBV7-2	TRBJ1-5	CASSPSNQPQHF
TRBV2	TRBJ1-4	CASSADRSSTNEKLFF
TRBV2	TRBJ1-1	CASSQNTEAFF
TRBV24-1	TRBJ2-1	CATSDAYNEQFF
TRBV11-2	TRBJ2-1	CASIEYNEHFF